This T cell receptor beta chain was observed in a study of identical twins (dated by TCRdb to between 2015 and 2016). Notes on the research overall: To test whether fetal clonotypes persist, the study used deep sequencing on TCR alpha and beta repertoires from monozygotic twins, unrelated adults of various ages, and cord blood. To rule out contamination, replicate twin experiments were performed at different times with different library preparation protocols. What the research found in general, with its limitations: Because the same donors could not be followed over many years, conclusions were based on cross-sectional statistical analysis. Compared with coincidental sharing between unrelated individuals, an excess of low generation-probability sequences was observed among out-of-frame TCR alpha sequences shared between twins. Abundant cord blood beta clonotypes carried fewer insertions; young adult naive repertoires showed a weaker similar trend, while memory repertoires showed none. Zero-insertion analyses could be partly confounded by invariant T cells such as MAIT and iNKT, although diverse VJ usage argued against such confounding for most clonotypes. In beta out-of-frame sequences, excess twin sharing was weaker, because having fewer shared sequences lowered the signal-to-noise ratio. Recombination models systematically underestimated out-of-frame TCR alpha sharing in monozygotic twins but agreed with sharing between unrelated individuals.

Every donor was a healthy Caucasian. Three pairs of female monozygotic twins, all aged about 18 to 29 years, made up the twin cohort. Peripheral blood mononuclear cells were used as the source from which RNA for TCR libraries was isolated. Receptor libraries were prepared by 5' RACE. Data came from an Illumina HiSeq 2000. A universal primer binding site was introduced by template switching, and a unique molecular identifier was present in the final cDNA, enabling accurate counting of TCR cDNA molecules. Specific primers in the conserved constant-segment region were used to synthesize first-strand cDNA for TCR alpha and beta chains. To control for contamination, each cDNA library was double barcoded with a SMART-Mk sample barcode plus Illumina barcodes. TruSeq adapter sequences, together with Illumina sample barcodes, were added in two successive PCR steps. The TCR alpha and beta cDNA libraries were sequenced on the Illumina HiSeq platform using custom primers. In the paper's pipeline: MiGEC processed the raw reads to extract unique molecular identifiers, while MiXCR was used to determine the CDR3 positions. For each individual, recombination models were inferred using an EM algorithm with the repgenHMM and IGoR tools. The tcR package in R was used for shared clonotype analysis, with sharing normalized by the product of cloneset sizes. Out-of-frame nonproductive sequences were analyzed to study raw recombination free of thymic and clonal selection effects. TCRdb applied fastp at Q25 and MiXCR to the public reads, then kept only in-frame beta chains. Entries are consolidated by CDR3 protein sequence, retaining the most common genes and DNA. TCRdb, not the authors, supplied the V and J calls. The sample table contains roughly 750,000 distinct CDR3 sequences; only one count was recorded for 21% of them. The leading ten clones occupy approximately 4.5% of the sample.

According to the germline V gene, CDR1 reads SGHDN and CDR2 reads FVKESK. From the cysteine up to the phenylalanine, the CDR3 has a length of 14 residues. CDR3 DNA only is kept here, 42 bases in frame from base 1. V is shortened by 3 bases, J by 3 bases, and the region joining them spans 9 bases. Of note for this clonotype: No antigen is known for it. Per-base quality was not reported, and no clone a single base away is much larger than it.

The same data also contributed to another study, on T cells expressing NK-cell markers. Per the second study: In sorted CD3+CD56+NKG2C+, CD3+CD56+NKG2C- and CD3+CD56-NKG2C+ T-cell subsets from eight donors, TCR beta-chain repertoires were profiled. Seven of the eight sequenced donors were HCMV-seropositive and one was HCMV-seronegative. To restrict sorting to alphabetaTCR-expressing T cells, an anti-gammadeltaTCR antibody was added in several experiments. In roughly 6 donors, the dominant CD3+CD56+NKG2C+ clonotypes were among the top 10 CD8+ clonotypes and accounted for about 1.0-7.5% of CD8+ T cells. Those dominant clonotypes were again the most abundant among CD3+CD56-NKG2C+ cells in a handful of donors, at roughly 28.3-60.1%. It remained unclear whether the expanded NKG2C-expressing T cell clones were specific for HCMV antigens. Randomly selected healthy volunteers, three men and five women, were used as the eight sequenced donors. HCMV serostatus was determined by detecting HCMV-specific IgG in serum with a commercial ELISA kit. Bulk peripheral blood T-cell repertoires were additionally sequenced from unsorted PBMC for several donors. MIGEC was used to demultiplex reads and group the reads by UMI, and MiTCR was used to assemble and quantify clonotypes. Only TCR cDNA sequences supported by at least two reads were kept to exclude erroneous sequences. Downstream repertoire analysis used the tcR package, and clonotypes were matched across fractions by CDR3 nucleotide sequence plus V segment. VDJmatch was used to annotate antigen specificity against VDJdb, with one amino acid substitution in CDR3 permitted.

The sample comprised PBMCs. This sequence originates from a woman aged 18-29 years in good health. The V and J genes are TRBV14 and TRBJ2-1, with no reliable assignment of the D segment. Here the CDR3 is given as CASSHLTVYNEQFF. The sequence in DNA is TGTGCCAGCAGCCATTTGACGGTCTACAATGAGCAGTTCTTC.